The 7 T cell receptor beta chains given below trace back to one sample, sequenced in a study of OX40 agonist ivuxolimab in advanced cancers. Clones were read by immunoSEQ multiplex PCR, and TCRdb kept only the in-frame ones, dropping some. The sample consists of under 70,000 clones, roughly 80% of them appearing once. The specimen comprised CD4+ or CD8+ T cells sorted from blood, sampled in a trial of the OX40 agonist ivuxolimab. All receptors come from an adult with an advanced solid tumor such as melanoma, head and neck, liver or kidney cancer.

The V call is TRBV6-5, the J call TRBJ1-1, with unresolved D. V lost 0 bases and J 7 bases, leaving 15 bases between the germline ends. The CDR3 length is 15 residues. Germline V gives CDR1 MNHEY, CDR2 SVGAGI. As DNA, the CDR3 is TGTGCCAGCAGTTACTCCGGACGGAAAACCTATGAAGCTTTCTTT. Amino acid sequence: CASSYSGRKTYEAFF.

This rearrangement joins TRBV5-8 to TRBJ2-2; 7 bases fit TRBD1. From germline, CDR1 is SGHTS and CDR2 YDEGEE. The CDR3 loop spans 16 amino acids. After removal of 4 bases from V and 9 bases from J, the junction contained 15 bases not matched to a gene. For the CDR3, the DNA is TGTGCCAGCAGCAAGGGAATGACAGGGAAAGGCCGGGAGCTGTTTTTT. Protein sequence: CASSKGMTGKGRELFF.

The chain uses TRBV5-6 and TRBJ2-5; D not certain. Trimming shortened V by 4 bases and J by 2 bases, and 9 bases separated the two germline ends. The CDR3 loop spans 13 amino acids. Per the germline V gene, CDR1 is SGHDT and CDR2 is YYEEEE. The CDR3 DNA reads as TGTGCCAGCAGCCTACAGACACAAGAGACCCAGTACTTC. This codes for CASSLQTQETQYF.

The V and J genes are TRBV19 and TRBJ1-1; perhaps TRBD1 as D (6 bases). Trimming cost V 4 bases and J 1 base, with 13 bases left between them. The CDR3 extends over 15 amino acids. Per the germline V gene, CDR1 is LNHDA and CDR2 is SQIVND (reference sequence). The CDR3 DNA follows: TGTGCCAGTAGTAGCCGGACAGATGGGAACACTGAAGCTTTCTTT. It yields the protein CASSSRTDGNTEAFF.

The chain couples TRBV9 to TRBJ2-7, with D tentatively TRBD1 (5 bases). Trimming removed 3 bases from V and 6 bases from J, with 13 bases in between. Germline V lookup: CDR1 SGDLS, CDR2 YYNGEE. The CDR3 totals 13 residues. CDR3 coding DNA: TGTGCCAGCAGCGAGGGGTGGGGATTCGAGCAGTACTTC. It encodes CASSEGWGFEQYF.

The V gene is TRBV5-1, the J gene TRBJ2-5; TRBD1 agrees at 9 bases. The CDR3 length is 15 residues. With 4 bases clipped from V and 5 bases from J, the junction kept 9 bases outside the gene matches. Germline V gene data show CDR1 as SGHRS and CDR2 as YFSETQ. CDR3 region: CASSAGQGRLETQYF. CDR3 sequence (DNA): TGCGCCAGCAGCGCCGGACAGGGGAGGTTGGAGACCCAGTACTTC. The variable domain in full, completed from reference TRBV5-1 and TRBJ2-5, reads KAGVTQTPRYLIKTRGQQVTLSCSPISGHRSVSWYQQTPGQGLQFLFEYFSETQRNKGNFPGRFSGRQFSNSRSEMNVSTLELGDSALYLCASSAGQGRLETQYFGPGTRLLVL.

The rearrangement joins TRBV19 to TRBJ2-7, with D uncertain. From germline, CDR1 is LNHDA and CDR2 SQIVND (reference sequence). Trimming cost V 7 bases and J 6 bases, with 19 bases left between them. CDR3 size: 14 residues. The CDR3 DNA is TGTGCCAGTAAGAAACAGCTTGATAGCCTCGAGCAGTACTTC. Its protein product is CASKKQLDSLEQYF.